Listed below are T cell receptor beta chains from one sample, sequenced in a study of regulatory T cells in long-lasting Graves disease. TCRdb fed the multiplex PCR reads into MiXCR, producing one record per CDR3 protein. The table includes 400,000 to 500,000 distinct CDR3 sequences, roughly 21% detected once. The specimen comprised peripheral blood mononuclear cells (PBMCs), sampled when the disease was refractory, from a patient treated with antithyroid drugs. The receptor set was obtained from a female donor with Graves disease. The CDR3 runs from the conserved cysteine through the conserved F or W. The order of the fields is J gene, D gene, V gene, clone size, CDR3 protein, CDR3 DNA. D genes are given only for firm matches. Some rows have no size entry. The others give once, few or many, or a class for an expanded clone.

j_call: TRBJ2-7
d_call: -
v_call: TRBV7-2
clone_size: few
cdr3_aa: CASSPRGSVTYEQYF
cdr3_nt: TGTGCCAGCAGCCCCAGGGGTAGCGTTACCTACGAGCAGTACTTC

j_call: TRBJ1-1
d_call: -
v_call: TRBV4-1
clone_size: few
cdr3_aa: CASSQAGDDTEAFF
cdr3_nt: TGCGCCAGCAGCCAAGCAGGGGACGACACTGAAGCTTTCTTT

j_call: TRBJ1-2
d_call: -
v_call: TRBV6-2/TRBV6-3
clone_size: many
cdr3_aa: CASNRGGGYGYTF
cdr3_nt: TGTGCCAGCAATAGAGGGGGAGGCTATGGCTACACCTTC

j_call: TRBJ1-1
d_call: -
v_call: TRBV25-1
clone_size: few
cdr3_aa: CASSEIGSAEAFF
cdr3_nt: TGTGCCAGCAGTGAAATTGGTTCAGCCGAAGCTTTCTTT

j_call: TRBJ2-3
d_call: -
v_call: TRBV3-1
clone_size: -
cdr3_aa: CASSQVSRVVTASTDTQYF
cdr3_nt: TGTGCCAGCAGCCAAGTGTCCAGGGTGGTCACAGCTAGCACAGATACGCAGTATTTT

j_call: TRBJ1-4
d_call: -
v_call: TRBV10-3
clone_size: -
cdr3_aa: CAISDSSKDNEKLFF
cdr3_nt: TGTGCCATCAGTGATTCGAGCAAGGACAATGAAAAACTGTTTTTT

j_call: TRBJ2-5
d_call: TRBD2
v_call: TRBV12-3/TRBV12-4
clone_size: many
cdr3_aa: CASSLGLAGMRETQYF
cdr3_nt: TGTGCCAGCAGTTTGGGACTAGCGGGAATGCGGGAGACCCAGTACTTC

j_call: TRBJ2-7
d_call: -
v_call: TRBV28
clone_size: many
cdr3_aa: CASGTGTYEQYF
cdr3_nt: TGTGCCAGCGGAACCGGGACCTACGAGCAGTACTTC

j_call: TRBJ2-7
d_call: -
v_call: TRBV20-1
clone_size: few
cdr3_aa: CSAIGDSGYEQYF
cdr3_nt: TGCAGTGCTATAGGGGATAGCGGCTACGAGCAGTACTTC

j_call: TRBJ2-4
d_call: TRBD2
v_call: TRBV20-1
clone_size: many
cdr3_aa: CSATTSGSDIQYF
cdr3_nt: TGCAGTGCCACGACTAGCGGGAGTGACATTCAGTACTTC

j_call: TRBJ2-2
d_call: TRBD1
v_call: TRBV28
clone_size: -
cdr3_aa: CASSLGQRFATGELFF
cdr3_nt: TGTGCCAGCAGTTTGGGACAGAGGTTTGCCACCGGGGAGCTGTTTTTT

j_call: TRBJ2-7
d_call: -
v_call: TRBV7-9
clone_size: many
cdr3_aa: CASSPGASYEQYF
cdr3_nt: TGTGCCAGCAGTCCGGGGGCCTCCTACGAGCAGTACTTC

j_call: TRBJ2-5
d_call: TRBD2
v_call: TRBV6-1
clone_size: -
cdr3_aa: CASSPRGLAGEGVQETQYF
cdr3_nt: TGTGCCAGCAGTCCAAGGGGACTAGCGGGAGAGGGGGTTCAAGAGACCCAGTACTTC

j_call: TRBJ1-4
d_call: TRBD1
v_call: TRBV24-1
clone_size: many
cdr3_aa: CATSEDATGGNEKLFF
cdr3_nt: TGTGCCACCAGTGAAGACGCGACAGGGGGGAATGAAAAACTGTTTTTT

j_call: TRBJ1-1
d_call: TRBD1
v_call: TRBV6-5
clone_size: many
cdr3_aa: CASSYSGQEIAFF
cdr3_nt: TGTGCCAGCAGTTACTCGGGACAGGAGATCGCTTTCTTT

j_call: TRBJ2-7
d_call: TRBD2
v_call: TRBV2
clone_size: many
cdr3_aa: CASSAGLAGAEQYF
cdr3_nt: TGTGCCAGCAGTGCAGGCCTAGCGGGCGCCGAGCAGTACTTC

j_call: TRBJ2-7
d_call: TRBD1
v_call: TRBV30
clone_size: many
cdr3_aa: CAYSGTETSYEQYF
cdr3_nt: TGTGCCTACTCCGGGACAGAGACCTCCTACGAGCAGTACTTC

j_call: TRBJ1-2
d_call: -
v_call: TRBV20-1
clone_size: many
cdr3_aa: CSAPANYGYTF
cdr3_nt: TGCAGTGCACCAGCAAACTATGGCTACACCTTC

j_call: TRBJ1-2
d_call: -
v_call: TRBV28
clone_size: many
cdr3_aa: CASSAQVGRGYTF
cdr3_nt: TGTGCCAGCAGTGCACAGGTGGGCCGTGGCTACACCTTC

j_call: TRBJ2-5
d_call: -
v_call: TRBV19
clone_size: -
cdr3_aa: CASSIGGRETQYF
cdr3_nt: TGTGCCAGTAGTATAGGAGGCAGAGAGACCCAGTACTTC

j_call: TRBJ1-5
d_call: -
v_call: TRBV19
clone_size: -
cdr3_aa: CASSVPASGQPQHF
cdr3_nt: TGTGCCAGTAGTGTCCCGGCGAGCGGACAGCCCCAGCATTTT

j_call: TRBJ1-3
d_call: -
v_call: TRBV28
clone_size: many
cdr3_aa: CASSFGGVTGNTIYF
cdr3_nt: TGTGCCAGCAGTTTCGGGGGAGTCACTGGAAACACCATATATTTT

j_call: TRBJ2-3
d_call: -
v_call: TRBV5-5
clone_size: -
cdr3_aa: CASSHPTGSTDTQYF
cdr3_nt: TGTGCCAGCAGCCACCCGACAGGTAGCACAGATACGCAGTATTTT

j_call: TRBJ2-3
d_call: -
v_call: TRBV20-1
clone_size: -
cdr3_aa: CSAREGAAGDTQYF
cdr3_nt: TGCAGTGCTAGAGAGGGGGCGGCGGGAGATACGCAGTATTTT

j_call: TRBJ2-5
d_call: -
v_call: TRBV10-3
clone_size: -
cdr3_aa: CAISPPGLQETQYF
cdr3_nt: TGTGCCATCAGCCCCCCAGGGTTGCAAGAGACCCAGTACTTC

j_call: TRBJ2-1
d_call: TRBD2
v_call: TRBV9
clone_size: -
cdr3_aa: CASSMGLAGYNEQFF
cdr3_nt: TGTGCCAGCAGCATGGGACTAGCGGGTTACAATGAGCAGTTCTTT

j_call: TRBJ1-2
d_call: -
v_call: TRBV27
clone_size: many
cdr3_aa: CASSLTGAYRVYGYTF
cdr3_nt: TGTGCCAGCAGTTTAACGGGGGCTTACAGGGTCTATGGCTACACCTTC

j_call: TRBJ2-2
d_call: TRBD2
v_call: TRBV20-1
clone_size: -
cdr3_aa: CSAKPGGPDTSTGELFF
cdr3_nt: TGCAGTGCTAAACCGGGAGGGCCCGATACCTCCACCGGGGAGCTGTTTTTT

j_call: TRBJ2-7
d_call: TRBD1
v_call: TRBV27
clone_size: many
cdr3_aa: CASSSLRTGVLDEQYF
cdr3_nt: TGTGCCAGCAGTTCCCTCCGCACAGGGGTCCTAGACGAGCAGTACTTC

j_call: TRBJ2-1
d_call: -
v_call: TRBV20-1
clone_size: -
cdr3_aa: CSAQDSYNEQFF
cdr3_nt: TGCAGTGCTCAGGACAGCTACAATGAGCAGTTCTTC

j_call: TRBJ2-7
d_call: -
v_call: TRBV20-1
clone_size: many
cdr3_aa: CSASGGSVAYEQYF
cdr3_nt: TGCAGTGCTAGCGGGGGATCGGTGGCCTACGAGCAGTACTTC

j_call: TRBJ2-7
d_call: -
v_call: TRBV4-1
clone_size: few
cdr3_aa: CASSQAHRDNGDEQYF
cdr3_nt: TGCGCCAGCAGCCAAGCCCATCGGGACAACGGGGACGAGCAGTACTTC

j_call: TRBJ1-1
d_call: -
v_call: TRBV29-1
clone_size: once
cdr3_aa: CSVTLNTEAFF
cdr3_nt: TGCAGCGTTACACTGAACACTGAAGCTTTCTTT

j_call: TRBJ2-7
d_call: TRBD2
v_call: TRBV28
clone_size: many
cdr3_aa: CASSSHSAGRYEQYF
cdr3_nt: TGTGCCAGCAGTTCCCATTCAGCGGGAAGATACGAGCAGTACTTC

j_call: TRBJ1-5
d_call: -
v_call: TRBV2
clone_size: many
cdr3_aa: CASSEFGGDSNQPQHF
cdr3_nt: TGTGCCAGCAGTGAATTTGGCGGGGATAGCAATCAGCCCCAGCATTTT

j_call: TRBJ2-2
d_call: TRBD1
v_call: TRBV19
clone_size: few
cdr3_aa: CASSWTGLSGELFF
cdr3_nt: TGTGCCAGTAGTTGGACAGGGCTTTCCGGGGAGCTGTTTTTT

j_call: TRBJ2-7
d_call: -
v_call: TRBV28
clone_size: few
cdr3_aa: CASSGPVRQYF
cdr3_nt: TGTGCCAGCAGTGGCCCGGTTCGACAGTACTTC

j_call: TRBJ2-1
d_call: TRBD2
v_call: TRBV2
clone_size: -
cdr3_aa: CASSEAKLAGVDEQFF
cdr3_nt: TGTGCCAGCAGTGAAGCGAAGCTAGCGGGGGTGGATGAGCAGTTCTTC

j_call: TRBJ2-7
d_call: -
v_call: TRBV12-3/TRBV12-4
clone_size: many
cdr3_aa: CASSSEGQSSYEQYF
cdr3_nt: TGTGCCAGCAGCTCGGAGGGACAGAGCTCCTACGAGCAGTACTTC

j_call: TRBJ1-1
d_call: -
v_call: TRBV7-9
clone_size: few
cdr3_aa: CASSLGGGWTEAFF
cdr3_nt: TGTGCCAGCAGCTTAGGCGGTGGTTGGACTGAAGCTTTCTTT

j_call: TRBJ2-5
d_call: -
v_call: TRBV27
clone_size: -
cdr3_aa: CASRVSAVQTQYF
cdr3_nt: TGTGCCAGCAGAGTTTCGGCGGTGCAGACCCAGTACTTC

j_call: TRBJ2-7
d_call: -
v_call: TRBV6-1
clone_size: -
cdr3_aa: CASNSGGAYEQYF
cdr3_nt: TGTGCCAGCAATTCAGGGGGGGCCTACGAGCAGTACTTC

j_call: TRBJ2-3
d_call: -
v_call: TRBV2
clone_size: -
cdr3_aa: CASSGVASEGDTQYF
cdr3_nt: TGTGCCAGCAGTGGGGTGGCTAGCGAGGGAGATACGCAGTATTTT

j_call: TRBJ2-4
d_call: TRBD2
v_call: TRBV12-3/TRBV12-4
clone_size: -
cdr3_aa: CASSLAGREVAKNIQYF
cdr3_nt: TGTGCCAGCAGTTTAGCTGGGCGGGAGGTGGCCAAAAACATTCAGTACTTC

j_call: TRBJ2-3
d_call: -
v_call: TRBV28
clone_size: many
cdr3_aa: CASSNQAPSVTEEDTQYF
cdr3_nt: TGTGCCAGCAGCAACCAGGCCCCAAGCGTGACAGAGGAGGATACGCAGTATTTT

j_call: TRBJ2-6
d_call: TRBD2
v_call: TRBV28
clone_size: -
cdr3_aa: CASSLIPRFEGGLGANVLTF
cdr3_nt: TGTGCCAGCAGTTTAATCCCTCGATTTGAGGGAGGGTTAGGGGCCAACGTCCTGACTTTC

j_call: TRBJ2-7
d_call: TRBD2
v_call: TRBV5-1
clone_size: -
cdr3_aa: CASSRDGRASYEQYF
cdr3_nt: TGCGCCAGCAGCCGGGACGGGAGGGCTTCCTACGAGCAGTACTTC

j_call: TRBJ1-1
d_call: -
v_call: TRBV4-1
clone_size: -
cdr3_aa: CASSQSWVMNTEAFF
cdr3_nt: TGCGCCAGCAGCCAGAGTTGGGTGATGAACACTGAAGCTTTCTTT

j_call: TRBJ2-1
d_call: TRBD2
v_call: TRBV2
clone_size: once
cdr3_aa: CASSPASGTSGRYNEQFF
cdr3_nt: TGTGCCAGCTCCCCCGCCTCCGGGACTAGCGGGAGATACAATGAGCAGTTCTTC

j_call: TRBJ2-2
d_call: -
v_call: TRBV6-1
clone_size: many
cdr3_aa: CASSLQPDNGELFF
cdr3_nt: TGTGCCAGCAGCCTGCAGCCCGACAACGGGGAGCTGTTTTTT

j_call: TRBJ2-6
d_call: -
v_call: TRBV7-6
clone_size: few
cdr3_aa: CASSLMGGANVLTF
cdr3_nt: TGTGCCAGCAGCCTTATGGGGGGGGCCAACGTCCTGACTTTC

j_call: TRBJ2-7
d_call: TRBD1
v_call: TRBV20-1
clone_size: -
cdr3_aa: CSARDKGAFYEQYF
cdr3_nt: TGCAGTGCTAGAGATAAGGGGGCTTTCTACGAGCAGTACTTC

j_call: TRBJ2-2
d_call: -
v_call: TRBV7-2
clone_size: once
cdr3_aa: CASSQAPGAYTGELFF
cdr3_nt: TGTGCCAGCAGCCAAGCGCCAGGGGCCTACACCGGGGAGCTGTTTTTT

j_call: TRBJ2-4
d_call: TRBD1
v_call: TRBV20-1
clone_size: many
cdr3_aa: CSAWGQTNIQYF
cdr3_nt: TGCAGTGCTTGGGGACAGACAAACATTCAGTACTTC

j_call: TRBJ2-7
d_call: -
v_call: TRBV28
clone_size: many
cdr3_aa: CASSFLLANYEQYF
cdr3_nt: TGTGCCAGCAGTTTTCTACTAGCTAACTACGAGCAGTACTTC

j_call: TRBJ2-1
d_call: -
v_call: TRBV7-3
clone_size: -
cdr3_aa: CASSFTRADYNEQFF
cdr3_nt: TGTGCCAGCAGCTTCACCAGGGCGGATTACAATGAGCAGTTCTTC

j_call: TRBJ1-5
d_call: TRBD1
v_call: TRBV7-2
clone_size: -
cdr3_aa: CASSSRQGGNQPQHF
cdr3_nt: TGTGCCAGCAGCAGCCGACAGGGTGGCAATCAGCCCCAGCATTTT

j_call: TRBJ2-4
d_call: -
v_call: TRBV2
clone_size: many
cdr3_aa: CASSVLGEAKNIQYF
cdr3_nt: TGTGCCAGCAGTGTATTAGGGGAGGCCAAAAACATTCAGTACTTC

j_call: TRBJ2-2
d_call: -
v_call: TRBV29-1
clone_size: many
cdr3_aa: CSGRTRNTGELFF
cdr3_nt: TGCAGCGGACGGACCCGAAACACCGGGGAGCTGTTTTTT

j_call: TRBJ2-1
d_call: TRBD1
v_call: TRBV5-1
clone_size: -
cdr3_aa: CASSPRTGFNEQFF
cdr3_nt: TGCGCCAGCAGCCCCCGGACAGGGTTTAATGAGCAGTTCTTC